The source of this T cell receptor beta chain is a study of identical twins. V was pared by 11 bases and J by 1 base, with 22 bases of the junction left unmatched. CDR3 size: 19 residues. The germline CDR1 and CDR2 sequences are MNHEY and SVGEGT. TCRdb processed the 5' RACE reads anew with MiXCR; each CDR3 protein has one entry. The sample lists 570,000 or so distinct CDR3 sequences, more than 9% occurring once. This sample also appeared in a second study, on yellow fever vaccine responses in identical twins.

The TCR sequence derives from a woman in her late teens or twenties in good health. Source material: PBMCs. This chain connects TRBV6-2 or TRBV6-3 to TRBJ2-2; 7 positions match TRBD1. The CDR3, as DNA: TGTGCCTTCAGTTTAGCGCAAGGGGGCAATAAGGGGAACACCGGGGAGCTGTTTTTT. This codes for CAFSLAQGGNKGNTGELFF.